This T cell receptor beta chain was recorded in a study of T-cell reconstitution after alpha-beta-depleted transplantation in children. Whole-study findings and limits: By about two months after transplant, alpha-beta T cells reportedly arose from several hundred graft clones that had expanded. Elevated TCRbeta diversity at day 60 was traced, in some patients, to surviving recipient T cells and thymic progenitors. One year after transplant, T-cell counts and diversity came mostly from newly produced T cells.

Germline CDR1 reads MGHDK; CDR2 reads SYGVNS. V lost 4 bases and J lost 6, with 13 bases in between. CDR3 length equals 13 residues. As it was prepared, the TCRbeta library received unique molecular identifiers. TCRdb re-derived calls from the PCR reads in MiXCR, one entry per CDR3 protein. The table records hundreds of thousands of distinct CDR3 sequences, roughly 14% of them present only once. This clonotype was observed a few times. What it binds is not known. The receptor comes from a girl aged 2 to 9 with congenital amegakaryocytic thrombocytopenia, due to receive a stem cell transplant. This rearrangement joins TRBV25-1 to TRBJ2-7; D is unresolved. The specimen comprised PBMCs, sampled before TCRalphabeta/CD19-depleted stem cell transplant. Here the CDR3 DNA reads TGTGCCAGCAGTGTTCTGGTCGATGGCGAGCAGTACTTC. Translated: CASSVLVDGEQYF.